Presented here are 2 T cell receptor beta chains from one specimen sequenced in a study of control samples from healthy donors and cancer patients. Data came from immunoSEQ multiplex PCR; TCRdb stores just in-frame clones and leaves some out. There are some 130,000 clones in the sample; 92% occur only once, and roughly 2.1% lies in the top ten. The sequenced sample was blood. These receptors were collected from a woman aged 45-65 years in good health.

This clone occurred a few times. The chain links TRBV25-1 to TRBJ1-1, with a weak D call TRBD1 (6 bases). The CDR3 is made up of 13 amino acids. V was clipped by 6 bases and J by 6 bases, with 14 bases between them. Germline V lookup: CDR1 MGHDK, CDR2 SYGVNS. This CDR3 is CASRPGAPSEAFF. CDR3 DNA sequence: TGTGCCAGCAGACCAGGGGCTCCTTCTGAAGCTTTCTTT. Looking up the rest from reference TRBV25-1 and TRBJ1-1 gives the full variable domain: EADIYQTPRYLVIGTGKKITLECSQTMGHDKMYWYQQDPGMELHLIHYSYGVNSTEKGDLSSESTVSRIRTEHFPLTLESARPSHTSQYLCASRPGAPSEAFFGQGTRLTVV.

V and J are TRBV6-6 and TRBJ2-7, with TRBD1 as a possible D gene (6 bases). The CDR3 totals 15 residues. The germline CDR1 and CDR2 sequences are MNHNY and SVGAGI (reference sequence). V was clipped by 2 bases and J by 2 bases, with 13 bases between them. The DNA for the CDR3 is TGTGCCAGCAGTTACCCGACAGGCCGCACCTACGAGCAGTACTTC. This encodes CASSYPTGRTYEQYF.